The 20 T cell receptor beta chains reported below all come from one sample, sequenced in a study of blood T cells in healthy people across ages. PCR was performed a second time for roughly 6 to 12 cycles using a sample-barcoded 5' primer and a J-beta primer mix. Each CDR3 protein is one row after TCRdb ran MiXCR on the 5' RACE reads. This table has just under 750,000 distinct CDR3 sequences, 20% to 25% appearing once. The sample was blood. The receptor set was obtained from a man aged 70 or older in good health.

The rearrangement joins TRBV6-5 to TRBJ1-3; weak D call: TRBD1 (6 bases). From germline, CDR1 is MNHEY and CDR2 SVGAGI. CDR3 length equals 15 residues. Trimming removed 8 bases at V and 0 bases at J, with 14 bases between. CDR3 region: CASHPGAFSGNTIYF. Written as DNA, the CDR3 is TGTGCCAGCCACCCGGGGGCTTTCTCTGGAAACACCATATATTTT.

The chain links TRBV6-5 to TRBJ2-5, with 13 positions matching TRBD2. CDR1 is MNHEY, CDR2 SVGAGI, per germline. This CDR3 contains 18 residues. The junction had 11 bases not matched to a gene; V was cut back by 2 bases and J by 5 bases. This CDR3 is CASSYSPGLAGVGETQYF. Written as DNA, the CDR3 is TGTGCCAGCAGTTACAGCCCCGGACTAGCGGGAGTAGGGGAGACCCAGTACTTC.

This clonotype was recorded many times. The gene calls are TRBV12-3 or TRBV12-4 and TRBJ2-2; TRBD2 aligns across 12 bases. Losses at the gene ends were 3 bases for V and 7 bases for J; bases not matched to a gene: 9. The CDR3 runs 17 residues. The CDR3 loop reads CASSFRTSGERIGELFF. Here the CDR3 DNA reads TGTGCCAGCAGTTTCCGGACTAGCGGGGAAAGAATCGGGGAGCTGTTTTTT.

A few counts support this clonotype. This chain links TRBV28 with TRBJ2-3, with 7 positions matching TRBD2. CDR1 is MDHEN, CDR2 SYDVKM, per germline. V lost 10 bases, J lost 2 bases, and 15 bases stayed unmatched. This CDR3 is built from 16 residues. This chain's CDR3 is CATLGASGLNTDTQYF. CDR3 DNA sequence: TGTGCCACCCTCGGGGCTAGCGGCCTCAACACAGATACGCAGTATTTT.

This clonotype has more than one count but fewer than ten. The chain recombines TRBV12-3 or TRBV12-4 with TRBJ2-7; TRBD1 might be the D (5 bases). This CDR3 has 13 amino acids. The V and J ends lost 7 bases and 3 bases respectively, with 13 bases between them. The CDR3 loop reads CASTPDRSYEQYF. In DNA form, the CDR3 reads TGTGCCAGCACCCCCGACAGAAGCTACGAGCAGTACTTC.

The J gene is TRBJ2-2, the V gene TRBV6-5; a possible D gene is TRBD2 (6 bases). Germline CDR1 and CDR2: MNHEY and SVGAGI. The CDR3 contains 15 residues. V was cut by 7 bases and J by 3 bases, with 15 bases left in between. The CDR3, as DNA: TGTGCCAGCAATATCCGGGACTCTTACACCGGGGAGCTGTTTTTT. Its protein is CASNIRDSYTGELFF.

This clonotype has only a few counts. The chain uses TRBV29-1 and TRBJ2-1; D possibly corresponds to TRBD1 (5 bases). V lost 3 bases to trimming and J lost 0 bases, with 6 bases between them. The CDR3 sequence is 13 residues long. Germline values: CDR1 SQVTM, CDR2 ANQGSEA. CDR3 amino acids: CSVDQGSYNEQFF. The CDR3, as DNA: TGCAGCGTTGATCAGGGCTCCTACAATGAGCAGTTCTTC.

This clonotype was found a few times. The chain combines TRBV20-1 with TRBJ2-7; D uncertain. V shed 5 bases and J shed 0 bases, with 14 bases lying between them. The V gene's germline CDR1 is DFQATT and CDR2 SNEGSKA (reference sequence). This CDR3 is 14 amino acids long. The CDR3 spells CSAVSHRGSYEQYF. The CDR3 DNA is TGCAGTGCTGTCTCCCACCGCGGCTCCTACGAGCAGTACTTC.

The gene calls are TRBV3-1 and TRBJ1-1, with 7 bases fitting TRBD1. CDR1 is LGHDT, CDR2 YNNKEL, per germline (reference sequence). J was trimmed by 1 base and V by 1 base; bases with no gene match: 6. CDR3 length: 16 residues. The CDR3 nucleotides read TGTGCCAGCAGCCAAGGGACAGGCGTTCCGAACACTGAAGCTTTCTTT. This sequence encodes CASSQGTGVPNTEAFF.

The rearrangement uses TRBV29-1 and TRBJ2-7; D gene ambiguous. V was shortened by 6 bases and J by 3 bases, with 9 bases between the two germline ends. There are 11 residues in the CDR3. Germline V gene lookup returns CDR1 SQVTM and CDR2 ANQGSEA. Written as DNA, the CDR3 is TGCAGCGTCGTAGGCGGCTACGAGCAGTACTTC. Its translation is CSVVGGYEQYF.

In its sample, this clonotype was seen a few times. The chain employs TRBV20-1 and TRBJ2-1, with D possibly TRBD2 on 6 matching bases. Germline CDR1 and CDR2: DFQATT and SNEGSKA (reference sequence). The V and J ends lost 8 bases and 0 bases respectively, with 11 bases between them. This CDR3 has 13 residues. The CDR3 sequence is CSTGTYSYNEQFF. The CDR3 DNA follows: TGCAGTACCGGGACTTACTCCTACAATGAGCAGTTCTTC.

This clonotype was observed a handful of times. V and J are TRBV5-1 and TRBJ2-2, with no clear D. The length of the CDR3 is 14 residues. Trimming pared 3 bases from V and 4 bases from J, leaving 10 bases between. Germline CDR1 SGHRS, CDR2 YFSETQ. CDR3 bases: TGCGCCAGCAGCTACTCACAAGCCACCGGGGAGCTGTTTTTT. It yields the protein CASSYSQATGELFF.

The chain employs TRBV10-3 and TRBJ1-1; 8 bases line up with TRBD1. Germline CDR1 reads ENHRY; CDR2 reads SYGVKD. There are 13 residues in the CDR3. The J segment lost 5 bases and the V segment lost 10 bases, leaving 9 bases of the junction unmatched. CDR3 sequence (DNA): TGTGCCAGCAGACAGGGGAGAGCGACTGAAGCTTTCTTT. Residues: CASRQGRATEAFF.

The CDR3, as DNA: TGCAGTGCTGAACAGGCGGCGGTAGCCAAAAACATTCAGTACTTC. This codes for CSAEQAAVAKNIQYF. The V and J genes are TRBV20-1 and TRBJ2-4, with D possibly being TRBD1 (5 bases). Germline V gene sequence: CDR1 DFQATT, CDR2 SNEGSKA (reference sequence). With 5 bases removed from V and 0 bases from J, the gap between germline ends came to 14 bases. CDR3 size: 15 residues.

This clonotype was seen more than once but under ten times. The chain joins TRBV5-1 to TRBJ2-3; 7 bases agree with TRBD2. This CDR3 has 14 residues. Germline CDR1 is SGHRS and CDR2 is YFSETQ. The junction had 7 bases not matched to a gene; V was cut back by 4 bases and J by 5 bases. The CDR3 is CASSPRRGGDTQYF. In nucleotides, the CDR3 is TGCGCCAGCAGCCCCCGTCGCGGGGGAGATACGCAGTATTTT.

This clonotype was observed a few times. This rearrangement joins TRBV7-2 to TRBJ2-1; TRBD2 is a possible D gene (5 bases). The V end was cut by 1 base, the J end by 10 bases, with 11 bases between. The CDR3 is made up of 13 amino acids. The V gene's germline CDR1 is SGHTA and CDR2 FQGNSA. CDR3 DNA: TGTGCCAGCAGCTTAGGTCGGGGTATGGAGCAGTTCTTC. As protein: CASSLGRGMEQFF.

The chain carries TRBV19 and TRBJ1-4; tentatively, D is TRBD1 (5 bases). V lost 4 bases to trimming and J lost 8 bases, with 20 bases between them. CDR3 size: 16 residues. Germline V gene data show CDR1 as LNHDA and CDR2 as SQIVND (reference sequence). The chain's CDR3 is CASSTGPEGTGEKLFF. In nucleotides, the CDR3 is TGTGCCAGTAGTACAGGGCCGGAGGGAACGGGAGAAAAACTGTTTTTT.

The rearrangement joins TRBV20-1 to TRBJ2-5; 8 bases align to TRBD2. The CDR3 totals 15 residues. Losses at the gene ends were 2 bases for V and 0 bases for J; bases not matched to a gene: 5. Germline V CDR1 and CDR2: DFQATT, SNEGSKA (reference sequence). This CDR3 reads CSARRRGADQETQYF. Here the CDR3 DNA reads TGCAGTGCTAGAAGGCGGGGGGCCGACCAAGAGACCCAGTACTTC.

In this sample, this clonotype turned up a few times. This chain uses TRBV6-5 with TRBJ1-1; 9 bases match TRBD1. Germline values: CDR1 MNHEY, CDR2 SVGAGI. The CDR3 length is 13 residues. With V trimmed by 3 bases and J by 7 bases, 3 bases remained unmatched. The CDR3 region is CASSYTGGGEAFF. The DNA for the CDR3 is TGTGCCAGCAGTTATACAGGGGGCGGTGAAGCTTTCTTT.

This clonotype came up a few times. The chain carries TRBV25-1 and TRBJ2-2; TRBD2 matches 7 bases. The CDR3 contains 20 residues. CDR1 is MGHDK, CDR2 SYGVNS, per germline. Trimming removed 2 bases from V and 8 bases from J; junction bases left unmatched: 23. In nucleotides, the CDR3 is TGTGCCAGCAGTGAACCTCTCCCGACTAGCTCCTCGATCGGGGAAGGGGAGCTGTTTTTT. This codes for CASSEPLPTSSSIGEGELFF.